This T cell receptor (beta chain) was sequenced in a study of CD4 T cells in relation to SARS-CoV-2 and coronaviruses. The V segment lost 3 bases and the J segment 5 bases; nucleotides outside the gene matches: 9. The CDR3 has 15 residues. From germline, CDR1 is LNHDA and CDR2 SQIVND (reference sequence). TCRdb keeps only in-frame clones here, not all; method: immunoSEQ multiplex PCR. The sample has some 20,000 clones; about three quarters are singletons. The unexposed donors gave CD4+ T cells in about 2011-2019, prior to COVID-19. After nine to ten days of culture, CD4+ T cells were isolated. As regards this clone: What it recognizes is unknown.

The sequenced sample consisted of CD4+ T cells from PBMCs, cultured in vitro. This clonotype was sampled from a human donor in good health. The V and J genes are TRBV19 and TRBJ2-5, with TRBD2 matching over 7 bases. The CDR3 sequence: CASSIIRSGVETQYF. The CDR3 nucleotides read TGTGCCAGTAGTATCATTCGGAGCGGGGTGGAGACCCAGTACTTC.